Described below is a single TCR beta chain sequence and its context. The antigen is undetermined. Measured with immunoSEQ multiplex PCR; TCRdb has only the in-frame clones, and not every one. The sample holds tens of thousands of clones; under 90% are singletons and the top ten take roughly 1.7%. V dropped 2 bases and J dropped 7 bases, with 9 bases sitting between them. Germline loops: CDR1 GTSNPN, CDR2 SVGIG (reference sequence). The CDR3 is made up of 13 amino acids. These data originate in a study of monozygotic twins with cystic fibrosis. Study-wide results and caveats: Monozygotic CF twin pairs shared significantly more nucleotide-identical clonotypes than unrelated CF individuals did.

The gene calls are TRBV30 and TRBJ1-6, with a tentative D call TRBD1 (5 bases). This TCR was recovered from a girl aged 2 to 10 with cystic fibrosis. Material: blood. CDR3 protein: CAWSSGGNSPLHF. The CDR3 DNA reads as TGTGCCTGGAGTTCCGGGGGGAATTCACCCCTCCACTTT.